These 9 T cell receptor beta chains share one sample of origin, sequenced in a study of blood T cell repertoires in COVID-19. TCRdb's table, derived via immunoSEQ multiplex PCR, lists solely in-frame clones and lacks some. In the table there are fewer than 250,000 clones, 75% to 85% of which are singletons. Sequenced: peripheral blood. These receptors all stem from a man between 60 and 70 years old with acute or convalescent COVID-19.

The chain has TRBV19 and TRBJ2-1, with 8 bases that match TRBD1. The CDR3 length is 15 residues. The germline V gene has CDR1 LNHDA and CDR2 SQIVND (reference sequence). After removal of 5 bases from V and 8 bases from J, the junction contained 11 bases not matched to a gene. The CDR3: CASSPRTGFWDEQFF. As DNA, the CDR3 is TGTGCCAGTAGTCCAAGGACAGGGTTTTGGGATGAGCAGTTCTTC.

J is TRBJ1-2 and V is TRBV4-1, with 9 bases matching TRBD1. This CDR3 has 18 amino acids. Germline V lookup: CDR1 MGHRA, CDR2 YSYEKL. Trimming cost V 3 bases and J 3 bases; bases outside gene matches: 14. The CDR3 loop reads CASSQQTGQGPSDYGYTF. The CDR3 DNA reads as TGCGCCAGCAGCCAGCAAACTGGACAGGGGCCCTCTGACTATGGCTACACCTTC.

With regard to this clone: The germline gene is not matched at one end of the junction; a read error may be the cause. This chain connects TRBV5-4 to TRBJ2-3; possible D gene TRBD1, 5 bases. The CDR3 runs 13 residues. Germline-derived CDR1 and CDR2 are SGHNT and YYREEE (reference sequence). The CDR3 DNA sequence: TGTGCCACCAGCTTGACAGAGAAAGATACGCAGTATTTT. Translating gives CATSLTEKDTQYF.

J is TRBJ1-4 and V is TRBV3-1 (or the pseudogene TRBV3-2); TRBD1 matches at 8 bases. The V and J ends lost 2 bases and 4 bases, in that order; junction bases with no gene match: 6. The CDR3 sequence is 16 residues long. The germline CDR1 and CDR2 sequences are LGHDT and YNNKEL (reference sequence). CDR3 sequence: CASSQRTGKVNEKLFF. The CDR3 DNA is TGTGCCAGCAGCCAAAGGACAGGGAAGGTTAATGAAAAACTGTTTTTT.

CDR3 bases: TGTGCCAGCAGTTACCGGGGACAGGGCGGAGGCTACACCTTC. Its protein is CASSYRGQGGGYTF. This rearrangement joins TRBV6-5 to TRBJ1-2; 9 bases match TRBD1. V lost 2 bases, J lost 8 bases, and 6 bases stayed unmatched. This CDR3 has 14 amino acids. CDR1 and CDR2 from the germline V gene are MNHEY and SVGAGI.

Only one count was recorded for this clone. The gene calls are TRBV19 and TRBJ1-1; 10 positions match TRBD1. V lost 1 base and J lost 4; bases outside the gene matches: 3. Germline values: CDR1 LNHDA, CDR2 SQIVND (reference sequence). CDR3 length: 15 amino acids. Written as DNA, the CDR3 is TGTGCCAGTAGTATAGTCGGGACAGGGGCCACTGAAGCTTTCTTT. Translating gives CASSIVGTGATEAFF. Full variable domain (missing parts from reference TRBV19 and TRBJ1-1): DGGITQSPKYLFRKEGQNVTLSCEQNLNHDAMYWYRQDPGQGLRLIYYSQIVNDFQKGDIAEGYSVSREKKESFPLTVTSAQKNPTAFYLCASSIVGTGATEAFFGQGTRLTVV.

The genes are TRBV30 and TRBJ1-2; possible D gene TRBD1, 5 bases. Germline CDR1 and CDR2: GTSNPN and SVGIG (reference sequence). The CDR3 is 12 amino acids. The V end was cut by 4 bases, the J end by 7 bases, with 13 bases between. The CDR3 DNA reads as TGTGCCTGGACCCCTCACGGGGGTGGCTACACCTTC. This sequence encodes CAWTPHGGGYTF. Full variable domain (missing parts from reference TRBV30 and TRBJ1-2): SQTIHQWPATLVQPVGSPLSLECTVEGTSNPNLYWYRQAAGRGLQLLFYSVGIGQISSEVPQNLSASRPQDRQFILSSKKLLLSDSGFYLCAWTPHGGGYTFGSGTRLTVV.

The chain couples TRBV19 to TRBJ1-6; D may be TRBD1 (6 bases). Germline values: CDR1 LNHDA, CDR2 SQIVND (reference sequence). The CDR3 contains 15 residues. V was cut by 4 bases and J by 2 bases, with 9 bases left in between. The CDR3 loop is CASSRGDTYNSPLHF. The CDR3 DNA is TGTGCCAGTAGTAGAGGGGACACCTATAATTCACCCCTCCACTTT.

In its sample, this clone was seen a few times. The rearrangement links TRBV7-3 to TRBJ2-5, with D tentatively TRBD2 (6 bases). Trimming took 2 bases from V and 5 from J, leaving 12 bases between them. The CDR3 consists of 14 residues. The germline V gene has CDR1 SGHTA and CDR2 FQGTGA. The CDR3 here is CASSLQSSAETQYF. The CDR3 DNA follows: TGTGCCAGCAGCTTACAATCTAGCGCGGAGACCCAGTACTTC. Supplemented by reference TRBV7-3 and TRBJ2-5, the full variable domain reads GAGVSQTPSNKVTEKGKYVELRCDPISGHTALYWYRQSLGQGPEFLIYFQGTGAADDSGLPNDRFFAVRPEGSVSTLKIQRTERGDSAVYLCASSLQSSAETQYFGPGTRLLVL.